This T cell receptor (beta chain) was recovered during a study of regulatory T cells in long-lasting Graves disease. General study points: Persistent disease preferred TRBV28, TRBJ1-2 and TRBJ2-5. Public clonotype sharing was higher in persistent than newly diagnosed patients.

The CDR3 has 16 amino acids. Trimming left V 2 bases short and J 0 bases short, with 12 bases between. Regarding time point: persistent/refractory GD, antithyroid drugs over 5 years with positive TRAb. PBMC RNA was the source of the TCR library. To make TCR beta libraries, researchers used iRepertoire HTBI primers and Arm-PCR of CDR3 regions. Using its own MiXCR run on the multiplex PCR reads, TCRdb lists one record per CDR3 protein. The sample has 400,000 to 600,000 distinct CDR3 sequences, about 22% seen once. This clonotype has more than one count but fewer than ten. Its matching antigen is unknown.

Sequences were derived from peripheral blood mononuclear cells (PBMCs), sampled when the disease was refractory, from a patient treated with antithyroid drugs. The chain links TRBV12-3 or TRBV12-4 to TRBJ2-3; weak D call: TRBD1 (5 bases). This TCR derives from a female donor with Graves disease. The CDR3 DNA reads TGTGCCAGCAGTTTATCAGGGCTCCCGAGCACAGATACGCAGTATTTT. Its translation is CASSLSGLPSTDTQYF.